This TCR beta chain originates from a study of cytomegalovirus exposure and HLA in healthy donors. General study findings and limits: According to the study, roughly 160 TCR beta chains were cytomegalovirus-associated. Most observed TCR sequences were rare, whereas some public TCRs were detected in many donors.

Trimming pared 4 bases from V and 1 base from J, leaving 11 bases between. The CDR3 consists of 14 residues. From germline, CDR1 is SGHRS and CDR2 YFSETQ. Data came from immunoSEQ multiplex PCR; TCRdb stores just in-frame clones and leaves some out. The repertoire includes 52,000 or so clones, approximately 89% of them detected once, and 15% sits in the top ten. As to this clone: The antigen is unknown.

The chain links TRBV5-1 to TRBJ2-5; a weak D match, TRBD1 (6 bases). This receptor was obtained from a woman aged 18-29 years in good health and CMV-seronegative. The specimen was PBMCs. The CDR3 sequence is CASSAGTLQETQYF. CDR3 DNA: TGCGCCAGCAGCGCAGGGACACTCCAAGAGACCCAGTACTTC.